This TCR beta chain originates from a study of CD8+ T cells in alopecia areata. In each case, RNA was isolated and then reverse transcribed into cDNA as the sequencing template. Assay used: immunoSEQ multiplex PCR; TCRdb lists only in-frame clones, some missing. Among 150,000 or so clones, 87% were seen once, and the ten largest hold approximately 15%. CDR3 length equals 11 residues. Germline CDR1 and CDR2: SNHLY and FYNNEI. Trimming pared 10 bases from V and 8 bases from J, leaving 11 bases between. The V and J genes are TRBV2 and TRBJ1-4; D call uncertain. Sample: CD8+ T cells sorted from blood, taken at week 0. The source is a human donor with alopecia areata. The CDR3 protein is CATSNEEKLFF. DNA for the CDR3: TGTGCCACTTCGAACGAGGAAAAACTGTTTTTT.